The present T cell receptor (delta chain) was sequenced within a study of γδ T cells in repeated Plasmodium falciparum infection. For the study at large: Age- and gender-matched Australian children served as comparison for malaria-exposed Malian children. Malaria-naive adults were infected with P. falciparum NF54 four times over around 640 days. Each infection was followed by sampling at 21 days, plus baseline and some pre-infection draws.

This CDR3 is built from 19 residues. The germline gives CDR1 TSWWSYY, CDR2 QGS. V was pared by 0 bases and J by 3 bases, with 23 bases between. Both TRG and TRD chains were sequenced from each sorted sample. TCRdb called clones anew from the multiplex PCR reads with CATT. Altogether tens of thousands of delta-chain clones are present, around 1.7% being singletons, with the ten largest covering 15%. Bulk repertoires came from Vgamma9/Vdelta2+ or Vdelta2-negative gammadelta T cells flow-sorted from PBMC. The sequencing input was gamma-delta T cells from blood. The TCR comes from a pool of human donors (malaria-infected and uninfected, not separated). The rearrangement links TRDV1 to TRDJ1, with a tentative D call TRDD3 (9 bases). Because TCRdb records no J gene, it was assigned here through a match of the DNA to germline. The CDR3 is CALGELFFLRGIPSDKLIF. In DNA form, the CDR3 reads TGTGCTCTTGGGGAACTTTTCTTCCTACGGGGGATACCTTCCGATAAACTCATCTTT.